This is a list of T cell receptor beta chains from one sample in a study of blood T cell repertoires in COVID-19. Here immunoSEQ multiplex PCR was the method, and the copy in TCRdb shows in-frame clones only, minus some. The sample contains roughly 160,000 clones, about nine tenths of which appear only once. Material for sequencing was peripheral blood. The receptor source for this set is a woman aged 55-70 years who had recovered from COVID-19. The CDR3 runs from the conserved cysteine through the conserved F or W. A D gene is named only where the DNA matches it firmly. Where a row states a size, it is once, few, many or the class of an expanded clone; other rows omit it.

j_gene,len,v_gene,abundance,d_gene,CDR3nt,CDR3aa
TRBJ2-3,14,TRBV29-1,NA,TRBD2,TGCAGCGCCCCTGGGCGGGGGGTAGCAGATACGCAGTATTTT,CSAPGRGVADTQYF
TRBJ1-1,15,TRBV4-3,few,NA,TGCGCCAGCAGCCAAGATAGGGGATTTGGAGCTGAAGCTTTCTTT,CASSQDRGFGAEAFF
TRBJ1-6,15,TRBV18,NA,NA,TGTGCCAGCTCACAAACCGCGGTGGCGGATTCACCCCTCCACTTT,CASSQTAVADSPLHF
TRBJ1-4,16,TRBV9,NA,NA,TGTGCCAGCAGCGTAGCCCGGGGAGGGTCGGGTGAAAAACTGTTTTTT,CASSVARGGSGEKLFF
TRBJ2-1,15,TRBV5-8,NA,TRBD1,TGTGCCAGCAGCTTGGCCCGGACAGGGAACAATGAGCAGTTCTTC,CASSLARTGNNEQFF
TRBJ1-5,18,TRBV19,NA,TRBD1,TGTGCCAGTAGTACGTCCGGGACAGGGGAGAGGAGTGATCAGCCCCAGCATTTT,CASSTSGTGERSDQPQHF
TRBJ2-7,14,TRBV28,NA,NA,TGTGCCAGCAGTTTAACCACAGTACCCTACGAGCAGTACTTC,CASSLTTVPYEQYF
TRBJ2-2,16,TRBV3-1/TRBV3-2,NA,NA,TGTGCCAGCAGCGAGGATAACAGGGTATCGGGCCGGGAGCTGTTTTTT,CASSEDNRVSGRELFF
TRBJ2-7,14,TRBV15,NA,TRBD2,TGTGCCACCGGGCGCGGGGGGAGCTCCTACGAGCAGTACTTC,CATGRGGSSYEQYF
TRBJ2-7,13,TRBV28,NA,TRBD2,TGTGCCAGCAGGACGGGGGGGGCCTACGAGCAGTACTTC,CASRTGGAYEQYF
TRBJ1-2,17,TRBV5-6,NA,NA,TGTGCCAGCAGCTTCGCAGGGCCCAGGGTGGGTAACTATGGCTACACCTTC,CASSFAGPRVGNYGYTF
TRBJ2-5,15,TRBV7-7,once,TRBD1,TGTGCTAGCAGCGCCGCCGGGACAGCACAAGAGACCCAGTACTTC,CASSAAGTAQETQYF
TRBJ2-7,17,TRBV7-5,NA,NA,TGTGTCAGAAGCTTAGTTGATTTCGGACAGGGCCACTACGAGCAGTACTTC,CVRSLVDFGQGHYEQYF
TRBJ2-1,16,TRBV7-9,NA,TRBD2,TGTGCCAGCAGCGCTCGTCGGGGTCCCTCGGGGGGGGAGCAGTTCTTC,CASSARRGPSGGEQFF
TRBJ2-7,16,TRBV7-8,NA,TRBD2,TGTGCCAGCAGCTCAGGGACTAGCGGGGTCTCCTACGAGCAGTACTTC,CASSSGTSGVSYEQYF
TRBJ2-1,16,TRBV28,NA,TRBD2,TGTGCCAGCAGTTTGGTCACTAGCGCTGATTACAATGAGCAGTTCTTC,CASSLVTSADYNEQFF
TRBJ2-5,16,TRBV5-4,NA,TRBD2,TGTGCCAGCAGCTTGGGGGCGGGGGGTGGAAAAGAGACCCAGTACTTC,CASSLGAGGGKETQYF
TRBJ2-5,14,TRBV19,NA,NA,TGTGCCAGTAGTATCGGACATCGAAGAGAGACCCAGTACTTC,CASSIGHRRETQYF
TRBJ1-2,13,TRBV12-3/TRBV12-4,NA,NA,TGTGCCAGCAGTTTAATAGGGGGTGGAGGCTACACCTTC,CASSLIGGGGYTF
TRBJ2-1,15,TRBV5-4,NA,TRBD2,TGTGCCAGCAGCTTTACCGGGACTAGCACCTATGAGCAGTTCTTC,CASSFTGTSTYEQFF
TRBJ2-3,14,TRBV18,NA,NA,TGTGCCAGCTCACCAACGGGGGGCACAGATACGCAGTATTTT,CASSPTGGTDTQYF
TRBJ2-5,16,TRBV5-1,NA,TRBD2,TGCGCCAGCAGCTTGGTTTTCGCTAGCGGGCAAGAGACCCAGTACTTC,CASSLVFASGQETQYF
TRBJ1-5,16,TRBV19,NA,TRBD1,TGTGCCAGTAGTATACCTTCACAGGGGGCCGATCAGCCCCAGCATTTT,CASSIPSQGADQPQHF
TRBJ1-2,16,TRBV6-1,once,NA,TGTGCCAGCAGTGAATTAATATATACAGGGTTTACCGGCTACACCTTC,CASSELIYTGFTGYTF
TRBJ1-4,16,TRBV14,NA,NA,TGTGCCAGCAGCCAAGATTCGCGGAGGCAGTTCGAAAAACTGTTTTTT,CASSQDSRRQFEKLFF
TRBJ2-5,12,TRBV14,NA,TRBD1,TGTGTGGGGGGACAGGGGCGGGAGACCCAGTACTTC,CVGGQGRETQYF
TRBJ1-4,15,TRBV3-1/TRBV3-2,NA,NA,TGTGCCAGCAGCGCCGGGACACTAAGAAATGAAAAACTGTTTTTT,CASSAGTLRNEKLFF
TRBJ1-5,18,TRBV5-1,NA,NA,TGCGCCAGCAGCACAACACCCCTGGGGAGGGCCAGCAATCAGCCCCAGCATTTT,CASSTTPLGRASNQPQHF
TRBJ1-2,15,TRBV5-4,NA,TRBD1,TGTGCCAGCAGCTTTTCAGGCGGACAGGACTATGGCTACACCTTC,CASSFSGGQDYGYTF
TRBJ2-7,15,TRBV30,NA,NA,TGTGCCTGGACCCGATCTGGGGCCCTCTCCTACGAGCAGTACTTC,CAWTRSGALSYEQYF
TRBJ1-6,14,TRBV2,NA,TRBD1,TGTGCCAGCATCCCGGGACAGCGTAATTCACCCCTCCACTTT,CASIPGQRNSPLHF
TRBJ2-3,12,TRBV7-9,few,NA,TGTGCCAGCAGCTCGCCAGCAGATACGCAGTATTTT,CASSSPADTQYF
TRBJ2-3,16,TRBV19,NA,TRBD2,TGTGCCAGTAGAACCGGGACTAGCGGGGGCACAGATACGCAGTATTTT,CASRTGTSGGTDTQYF
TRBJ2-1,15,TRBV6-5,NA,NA,TGTGCCAGCAGGGACTTTTTGGGCTCCTACAATGAGCAGTTCTTC,CASRDFLGSYNEQFF
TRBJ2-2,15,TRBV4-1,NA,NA,TGCGCCAGCAGCCAAGACGTCCGGGGAGCCGGGGAGCTGTTTTTT,CASSQDVRGAGELFF
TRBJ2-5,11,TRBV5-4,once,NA,TGTGCCAGCAGCTCGCAAGAGACCCAGTACTTC,CASSSQETQYF
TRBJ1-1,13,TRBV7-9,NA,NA,TGTGCCAGCAGGTCCTCAGGGGCCACTGAAGCTTTCTTT,CASRSSGATEAFF
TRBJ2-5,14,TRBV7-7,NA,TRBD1,TGTGCTAGCAGCCCAGGACAGGGCAGAAGGGCCCAGTACTTC,CASSPGQGRRAQYF
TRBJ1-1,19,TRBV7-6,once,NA,TGTGCCAGCAGCTTAGAGGGTGGGGCCCGAGAGTTTCTAAACCGGGAAGCTTTCTTT,CASSLEGGAREFLNREAFF
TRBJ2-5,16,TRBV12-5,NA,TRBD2,TGTGCTAGTGGTTTTACCGTAGCGGGGGGGCGCGAGACCCAGTACTTC,CASGFTVAGGRETQYF
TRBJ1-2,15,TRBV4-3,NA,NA,TGCGCCAGCAGCCATATTGACAGGCAACGTGGTGGCTACACCTTC,CASSHIDRQRGGYTF
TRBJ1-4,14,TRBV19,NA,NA,TGTGCCAGTAGCGCCCGGTATACTAATGAAAAACTGTTTTTT,CASSARYTNEKLFF
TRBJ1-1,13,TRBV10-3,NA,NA,TGTGCCATCACCAGGCAGCAGAACACTGAAGCTTTCTTT,CAITRQQNTEAFF
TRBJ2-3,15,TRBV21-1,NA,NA,TGTGCCAGCAGCAAAATCTTTTACTGCACAGATACGCAGTATTTT,CASSKIFYCTDTQYF
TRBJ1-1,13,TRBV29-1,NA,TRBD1,TGCAGCGTACAGGGGGTGCTAGTCCCTGAAGCTTTCTTT,CSVQGVLVPEAFF
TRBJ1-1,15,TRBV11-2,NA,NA,TGTGCCAGCAGCGGGGACCCGGGGAGGCACACTGAAGCTTTCTTT,CASSGDPGRHTEAFF
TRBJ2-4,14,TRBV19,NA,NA,TGTGCCAGTAGTATCGCCGGGACATCGAACATTCAGTACTTC,CASSIAGTSNIQYF
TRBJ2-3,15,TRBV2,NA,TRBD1,TGTGCCAGCCACCTACAGGGGGGCACCACAGATACGCAGTATTTT,CASHLQGGTTDTQYF
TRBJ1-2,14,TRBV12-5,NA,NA,TGTGCTAGTGGTTTGATCCCAGGGGACTATGGCTACACCTTC,CASGLIPGDYGYTF
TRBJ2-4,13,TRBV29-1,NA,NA,TGCAGCGCCGGGTCGGGGTCAAGGAACATTCAGTACTTC,CSAGSGSRNIQYF
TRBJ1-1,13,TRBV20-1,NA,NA,TGCAGTGCTAGTGGCCCCCCGGGGACTGAAGCTTTCTTT,CSASGPPGTEAFF
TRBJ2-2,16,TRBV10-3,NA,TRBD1,TGTGCCATCAGCGTGGGACAGGACCCTACCACCGGGGAGCTGTTTTTT,CAISVGQDPTTGELFF
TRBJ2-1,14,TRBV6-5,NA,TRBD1,TGTGCCAGCAGGACGACAGGGGGATGGGATGAGCAGTTCTTC,CASRTTGGWDEQFF
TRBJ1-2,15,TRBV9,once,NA,TGTGCCAGCAGCGTAGGAAGTGGACAGAACTATGGCTACACCTTC,CASSVGSGQNYGYTF